These 32 T cell receptor beta chains share one sample of origin, sequenced in a study of cytomegalovirus exposure and HLA in healthy donors. The PCR employed 60 Vbeta primers together with 13 Jbeta primers. The table came from immunoSEQ multiplex PCR; TCRdb's copy has only in-frame clones and leaves some out. Here the sample spans some 130,000 clones, less than 85% being singletons. The specimen was PBMCs. These receptors were taken from a woman in her fifties or sixties in good health and CMV-seropositive.

The chain couples TRBV7-9 to TRBJ2-5; 10 bases match TRBD1. The J segment lost 4 bases and the V segment lost 3 bases, leaving 2 bases of the junction unmatched. This CDR3 contains 14 residues. Germline V lookup: CDR1 SEHNR, CDR2 FQNEAQ (reference sequence). The CDR3 DNA reads as TGTGCCAGCAGCTTGACAGGGGGCGGAGAGACCCAGTACTTC. Protein sequence: CASSLTGGGETQYF.

This chain uses TRBV5-1 with TRBJ1-1; 11 positions agree with TRBD1. Germline values: CDR1 SGHRS, CDR2 YFSETQ. The CDR3 length is 18 residues. The V gene end was trimmed by 5 bases and the J gene end by 0 bases; junction bases not matched to a gene: 12. In DNA form, the CDR3 reads TGCGCCAGCAGTCCGGGACAGGGGGGGTTTAAGGTGAACACTGAAGCTTTCTTT. This translates into CASSPGQGGFKVNTEAFF. Full variable domain (remainder filled in from reference TRBV5-1 and TRBJ1-1): KAGVTQTPRYLIKTRGQQVTLSCSPISGHRSVSWYQQTPGQGLQFLFEYFSETQRNKGNFPGRFSGRQFSNSRSEMNVSTLELGDSALYLCASSPGQGGFKVNTEAFFGQGTRLTVV.

The chain joins TRBV6-5 to TRBJ2-3, with 8 bases fitting TRBD2. The CDR3 consists of 14 residues. The junction had 6 bases not matched to a gene; V was cut back by 6 bases and J by 4 bases. CDR1 and CDR2 from the germline V gene are MNHEY and SVGAGI. The CDR3 sequence: CASREAGVADTQYF. The CDR3 region has the DNA TGTGCCAGCAGGGAAGCGGGAGTGGCAGATACGCAGTATTTT.

This chain connects TRBV29-1 to TRBJ2-1; tentative D call: TRBD2 (5 bases). V dropped 4 bases and J dropped 0 bases, with 13 bases sitting between them. The germline V gene encodes CDR1 SQVTM and CDR2 ANQGSEA. This CDR3 region has 15 residues. The CDR3 region is CSVGGLARSYNEQFF. The CDR3 region has the DNA TGCAGCGTTGGAGGGCTAGCTCGCTCCTACAATGAGCAGTTCTTC.

The rearrangement links TRBV28 to TRBJ1-5; D unresolved. Deletions cut 1 base from V and 6 bases from J, with 4 bases between. The CDR3 contains 12 residues. CDR1 and CDR2 from the germline V gene are MDHEN and SYDVKM. For the CDR3, the DNA is TGTGCCAGCAGTTTATTGCGTCAGCCCCAGCATTTT. Protein: CASSLLRQPQHF. Full variable domain (outside the CDR3, taken from reference TRBV28 and TRBJ1-5): DVKVTQSSRYLVKRTGEKVFLECVQDMDHENMFWYRQDPGLGLRLIYFSYDVKMKEKGDIPEGYSVSREKKERFSLILESASTNQTSMYLCASSLLRQPQHFGDGTRLSIL.

This sequence joins TRBV30 and TRBJ1-2; tentative D call: TRBD1 (5 bases). Trimming left V 4 bases short and J 6 bases short, with 21 bases between. Germline assignment: CDR1 GTSNPN and CDR2 SVGIG (reference sequence). The CDR3 consists of 15 residues. CDR3 sequence (DNA): TGTGCCTGGACGGGAGGGGAGCGACTGGGCCATGGCTACACCTTC. This codes for CAWTGGERLGHGYTF. The full variable domain, with the rest looked up from reference TRBV30 and TRBJ1-2, is SQTIHQWPATLVQPVGSPLSLECTVEGTSNPNLYWYRQAAGRGLQLLFYSVGIGQISSEVPQNLSASRPQDRQFILSSKKLLLSDSGFYLCAWTGGERLGHGYTFGSGTRLTVV.

This chain joins TRBV5-1 and TRBJ2-7; 11 bases are shared with TRBD2. CDR3 length: 18 amino acids. Germline V gene sequence: CDR1 SGHRS, CDR2 YFSETQ. J lost 6 bases, V lost 4 bases, and 18 bases had no gene match. CDR3 loop: CASSGGRGLAESTREQYF. The DNA for the CDR3 is TGCGCCAGCAGCGGGGGACGGGGACTAGCGGAATCCACCCGCGAGCAGTACTTC.

The gene calls are TRBV15 and TRBJ2-3; a possible D gene is TRBD2 (6 bases). CDR3 size: 16 residues. Trimming took 3 bases from V and 3 from J, leaving 16 bases between them. CDR1 LNHNV and CDR2 YYDKDF come from the germline V gene (reference sequence). CDR3 loop: CATSSYGTGKTDTQYF. Written as DNA, the CDR3 is TGTGCCACCAGCAGTTACGGGACTGGCAAGACAGATACGCAGTATTTT. The full variable domain, with the rest looked up from reference TRBV15 and TRBJ2-3, is DAMVIQNPRYQVTQFGKPVTLSCSQTLNHNVMYWYQQKSSQAPKLLFHYYDKDFNNEADTPDNFQSRRPNTSFCFLDIRSPGLGDTAMYLCATSSYGTGKTDTQYFGPGTRLTVL.

The chain links TRBV10-3 to TRBJ2-5; the D gene is possibly TRBD1 (5 bases). The germline V and J ends were trimmed by 0 bases and 0 bases, with 8 bases remaining between them. CDR1 and CDR2 from the germline V gene are ENHRY and SYGVKD. CDR3 length: 15 residues. For the CDR3, the DNA is TGTGCCATCAGTGAGTCTCAAGGGGACCAAGAGACCCAGTACTTC. Protein product: CAISESQGDQETQYF.

This clone was observed a handful of times. The genes are TRBV5-1 and TRBJ1-1; tentatively, D is TRBD1 (5 bases). The V end was cut by 0 bases, the J end by 4 bases, with 10 bases between. The germline V gene has CDR1 SGHRS and CDR2 YFSETQ. The CDR3 has 14 residues. Here the CDR3 DNA reads TGCGCCAGCAGCTTGGAGGCAGGGATCACTGAAGCTTTCTTT. Translation: CASSLEAGITEAFF.

About this clone: At the DNA level, this CDR3 is encoded by other sequences in the same sample as well. The V and J genes are TRBV5-1 and TRBJ2-1; the match to TRBD2 covers 14 bases. J lost 5 bases, V lost 5 bases, and 3 bases had no gene match. The length of the CDR3 is 15 residues. CDR1 and CDR2 (germline): SGHRS, YFSETQ. The CDR3 nucleotides read TGCGCCAGCAGTTCGGGACTAGCGGGGGACAATGAGCAGTTCTTC. The encoded protein is CASSSGLAGDNEQFF.

This chain joins TRBV5-6 and TRBJ2-3, with D possibly matching TRBD2 (6 bases). The CDR3 has 15 amino acids. From germline, CDR1 is SGHDT and CDR2 YYEEEE. The V gene lost 3 bases and the J gene lost 4 bases, with 15 bases spanning the gap. The CDR3 loop is CASSSVGGGADTQYF. The CDR3 region has the DNA TGTGCCAGCAGCTCCGTCGGGGGAGGCGCAGATACGCAGTATTTT.

The chain combines TRBV7-2 with TRBJ2-1; 12 bases agree with TRBD2. After removal of 2 bases from V and 6 bases from J, the junction contained 8 bases not matched to a gene. There are 17 residues in the CDR3. From germline, CDR1 is SGHTA and CDR2 FQGNSA. CDR3 protein: CASSLNFLAGGTNEQFF. The CDR3 nucleotides are TGTGCCAGCAGCTTAAACTTCCTAGCGGGAGGGACCAATGAGCAGTTCTTC.

The rearrangement links TRBV5-8 to TRBJ2-5; 11 bases match TRBD2. The germline CDR1 and CDR2 sequences are SGHTS and YDEGEE. There are 17 residues in the CDR3. Unmatched junction bases numbered 13, after V lost 5 bases and J lost 4 bases. CDR3 sequence: CASSSGQLAGVGETQYF. The CDR3, as DNA: TGTGCCAGCAGTTCGGGTCAACTAGCGGGAGTCGGAGAGACCCAGTACTTC.

This chain joins TRBV5-1 and TRBJ1-4; TRBD1 is a possible D gene (6 bases). Per the germline V gene, CDR1 is SGHRS and CDR2 is YFSETQ. The V and J ends lost 4 bases and 3 bases respectively, with 13 bases between them. The CDR3 extends over 15 amino acids. CDR3 sequence: CASSRNRDSNEKLFF. The CDR3, as DNA: TGCGCCAGCAGCAGAAACAGGGATTCTAATGAAAAACTGTTTTTT.

The V call is TRBV6-1, the J call TRBJ2-7; TRBD2 matches 10 bases. The CDR3 runs 15 residues. V lost 6 bases to trimming and J lost 1 base; unmatched junction nucleotides: 6. From germline, CDR1 is MNHNS and CDR2 SASEGT. CDR3 sequence reads: CASSGTSGVSYEQYF. Written as DNA, the CDR3 is TGTGCCAGCAGCGGTACTAGCGGGGTTTCCTACGAGCAGTACTTC.

This clone was observed a few times. V is TRBV4-2 and J is TRBJ1-4; 7 bases match TRBD1. Germline V gives CDR1 LGHNA, CDR2 YNFKEQ. V lost 0 bases, J lost 8 bases, and 21 bases stayed unmatched. The CDR3 extends over 20 amino acids. The chain's CDR3 is CASSQDRITRQIGGGEKLFF. In nucleotides, the CDR3 is TGTGCCAGCAGCCAAGATAGAATAACGCGACAGATTGGAGGGGGCGAAAAACTGTTTTTT.

V is TRBV6-1 and J is TRBJ1-1; no clear D gene. CDR1 MNHNS and CDR2 SASEGT come from the germline V gene. V lost 3 bases and J lost 2, with 19 bases in between. CDR3 size: 17 residues. CDR3 bases: TGTGCCAGCAGTGACGGGAGGTCCCCGAGACCTAACACTGAAGCTTTCTTT. Translation: CASSDGRSPRPNTEAFF.

V is TRBV5-1 and J is TRBJ2-5; D is undetermined. From germline, CDR1 is SGHRS and CDR2 YFSETQ. The CDR3 runs to 14 residues. The V gene lost 4 bases and the J gene lost 5 bases, with 15 bases spanning the gap. The CDR3 is CASSTVWVRETQYF. The CDR3 coding sequence is TGCGCCAGCAGCACAGTTTGGGTTCGTGAGACCCAGTACTTC.

CDR3 residues: CASSVGGTGTYEQYF. DNA for the CDR3: TGTGCCAGCAGCGTAGGTGGGACAGGGACCTACGAGCAGTACTTC. The genes are TRBV9 and TRBJ2-7; 9 positions agree with TRBD1. The junction had 3 bases not matched to a gene; V was cut back by 0 bases and J by 2 bases. Per the germline V gene, CDR1 is SGDLS and CDR2 is YYNGEE. There are 15 residues in the CDR3. Based on the CDR3 plus reference TRBV9 and TRBJ2-7, the full variable domain is DSGVTQTPKHLITATGQRVTLRCSPRSGDLSVYWYQQSLDQGLQFLIQYYNGEERAKGNILERFSAQQFPDLHSELNLSSLELGDSALYFCASSVGGTGTYEQYFGPGTRLTVT.

The rearrangement links TRBV28 to TRBJ1-1; D gene ambiguous. Germline V CDR1 and CDR2: MDHEN, SYDVKM. Trimming pared 2 bases from V and 2 bases from J, leaving 9 bases between. The CDR3 consists of 14 residues. CDR3 sequence: CASSLRSYNTEAFF. CDR3 in DNA: TGTGCCAGCAGTTTACGGTCCTACAACACTGAAGCTTTCTTT.

In nucleotides, the CDR3 is TGTGCCAGCAGATACTCTGGGGCCAACGTCCTGACTTTC. It translates to CASRYSGANVLTF. The chain joins TRBV2 to TRBJ2-6; D unclear. Germline CDR1 reads SNHLY; CDR2 reads FYNNEI. The V and J ends lost 6 bases and 0 bases respectively, with 3 bases between them. This CDR3 comprises 13 residues.

This clone was counted once. The J gene is TRBJ1-2, the V gene TRBV5-1; the D gene is possibly TRBD1 (6 bases). Germline CDR1 and CDR2: SGHRS and YFSETQ. With 0 bases removed from V and 7 bases from J, the gap between germline ends came to 13 bases. CDR3 length: 14 amino acids. CDR3 coding DNA: TGCGCCAGCAGCTTGGAATCCAGGGGACGTGGCTACACCTTC. This codes for CASSLESRGRGYTF.

This clone was recorded only once. The V call is TRBV4-2, the J call TRBJ1-1; 9 bases match TRBD1. J lost 6 bases, V lost 1 base, and 9 bases had no gene match. CDR1 and CDR2 from the germline V gene are LGHNA and YNFKEQ. The CDR3 is 16 residues long. Here the CDR3 reads CASSQVETGGASEAFF. The CDR3 coding sequence is TGTGCCAGCAGCCAAGTCGAAACAGGGGGCGCGTCTGAAGCTTTCTTT.

V is TRBV6-5 and J is TRBJ1-1; D call uncertain. The germline V gene encodes CDR1 MNHEY and CDR2 SVGAGI. The CDR3 extends over 13 amino acids. The V and J ends lost 6 bases and 5 bases respectively, with 13 bases between them. The CDR3 protein is CASSRLGGTEAFF. Here the CDR3 DNA reads TGTGCCAGCAGCCGCCTAGGCGGGACTGAAGCTTTCTTT.

The rearrangement uses TRBV28 and TRBJ1-5; D perhaps matches TRBD1 (6 bases). Germline V CDR1 and CDR2: MDHEN, SYDVKM. CDR3 length: 13 amino acids. Trimming shortened V by 8 bases and J by 5 bases, and 13 bases separated the two germline ends. For the CDR3, the DNA is TGTGCCAGCTCGAGGGGGAGGGATCAGCCCCAGCATTTT. The encoded protein is CASSRGRDQPQHF.

The rearrangement links TRBV5-1 to TRBJ2-3, with TRBD2 as a possible D gene (5 bases). Trimming pared 4 bases from V and 0 bases from J, leaving 9 bases between. Germline values: CDR1 SGHRS, CDR2 YFSETQ. The CDR3 spans 14 residues. CDR3 in DNA: TGCGCCAGCAGCCCCCGGACTAGCACAGATACGCAGTATTTT. It codes for CASSPRTSTDTQYF.

The chain is built from TRBV11-2 and TRBJ2-5, with TRBD1 as a possible D gene (6 bases). CDR3 length: 16 amino acids. The ends were cut back, 0 bases at V and 1 base at J, with 12 bases in the middle. The germline V gene has CDR1 SGHAT and CDR2 FQNNGV. CDR3 DNA: TGTGCCAGCAGCTTAGAGGGCAGGGGTTCCCAAGAGACCCAGTACTTC. Encoded protein: CASSLEGRGSQETQYF.

A few counts support this clone. The J gene is TRBJ2-7, the V gene TRBV7-9; D possibly corresponds to TRBD1 (7 bases). V was clipped by 5 bases and J by 1 base, with 12 bases between them. Per germline, CDR1 SEHNR and CDR2 FQNEAQ (reference sequence). The length of the CDR3 is 14 residues. This CDR3 is CASSQGGSSYEQYF. DNA of the CDR3: TGTGCCAGCAGCCAGGGGGGCAGTTCCTACGAGCAGTACTTC.

The chain carries TRBV6-1 and TRBJ1-5; 10 nucleotides match TRBD1. The trim removed 4 bases at V and 1 base at J, leaving 7 bases unmatched. This CDR3 has 17 amino acids. Germline CDR1 is MNHNS and CDR2 is SASEGT. The CDR3 coding sequence is TGTGCCAGCAGTGCGGGACAGGGGATGTCAAGCAATCAGCCCCAGCATTTT. It codes for CASSAGQGMSSNQPQHF.

The chain employs TRBV7-2 and TRBJ1-1; D gene ambiguous. V was pared by 5 bases and J by 5 bases, with 15 bases between. The germline CDR1 and CDR2 sequences are SGHTA and FQGNSA. This CDR3 has 14 residues. CDR3: CASSPYRTGTEAFF. CDR3 nucleotide sequence: TGTGCCAGCAGCCCGTACCGGACGGGAACTGAAGCTTTCTTT.

The CDR3 protein is CASSLPGLTNTEAFF. For the CDR3, the DNA is TGTGCCAGCAGTTTACCGGGACTGACGAACACTGAAGCTTTCTTT. V gene TRBV28 combines with J gene TRBJ1-1, with a tentative D call TRBD1 (5 bases). CDR1 and CDR2 (germline): MDHEN, SYDVKM. V lost 2 bases to trimming and J lost 1 base, with 11 bases between them. The CDR3 has 15 residues.